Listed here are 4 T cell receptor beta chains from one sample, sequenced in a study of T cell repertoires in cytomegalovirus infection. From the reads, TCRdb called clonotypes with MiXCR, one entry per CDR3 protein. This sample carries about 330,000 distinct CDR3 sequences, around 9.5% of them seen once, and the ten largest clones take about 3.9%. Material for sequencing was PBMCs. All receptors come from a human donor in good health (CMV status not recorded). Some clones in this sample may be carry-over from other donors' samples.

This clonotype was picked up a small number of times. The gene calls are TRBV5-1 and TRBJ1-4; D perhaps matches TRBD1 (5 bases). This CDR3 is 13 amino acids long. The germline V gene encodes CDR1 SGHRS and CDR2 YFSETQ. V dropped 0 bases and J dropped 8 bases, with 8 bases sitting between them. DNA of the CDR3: TGCGCCAGCAGCTTGGCAGGGAGAGAAAAACTGTTTTTT. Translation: CASSLAGREKLFF.

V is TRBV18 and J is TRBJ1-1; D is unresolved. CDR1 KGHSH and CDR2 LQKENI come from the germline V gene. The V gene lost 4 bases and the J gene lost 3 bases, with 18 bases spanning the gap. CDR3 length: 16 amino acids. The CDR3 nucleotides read TGTGCCAGCTCACGGATGACAAGGCGGCTGGACACTGAAGCTTTCTTT. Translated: CASSRMTRRLDTEAFF.

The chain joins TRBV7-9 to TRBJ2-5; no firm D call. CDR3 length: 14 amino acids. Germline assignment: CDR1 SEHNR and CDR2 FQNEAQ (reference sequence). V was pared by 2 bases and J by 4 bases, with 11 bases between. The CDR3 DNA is TGTGCCAGCAGCTTAAGGATCGAAGGAGAGACCCAGTACTTC. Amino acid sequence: CASSLRIEGETQYF.

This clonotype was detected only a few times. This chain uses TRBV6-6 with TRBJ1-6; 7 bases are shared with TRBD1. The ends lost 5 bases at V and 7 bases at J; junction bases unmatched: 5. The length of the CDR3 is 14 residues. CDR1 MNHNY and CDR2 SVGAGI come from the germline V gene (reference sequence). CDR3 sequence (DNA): TGTGCCAGCAGTCCTCGGACAGGCAATTCACCCCTCCACTTT. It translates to CASSPRTGNSPLHF.